The entry that follows covers one T cell receptor beta chain sequence. This entry comes from a study of blood T cell repertoires in COVID-19. Per germline, CDR1 SGHNT and CDR2 YYREEE (reference sequence). Trimming cost V 4 bases and J 0 bases, with 14 bases left between them. The length of the CDR3 is 15 residues. The method was immunoSEQ multiplex PCR; TCRdb's version includes in-frame clones alone and lacks a portion of them. Of 200,000 to 300,000 clones in the sample, about 87% are singletons; the top ten hold approximately 1.5%. This clonotype was sampled from a woman between 40 and 55 years old who had recovered from COVID-19. The rearrangement uses TRBV5-4 and TRBJ2-7; a weak D match, TRBD1 (5 bases). Sequenced input: peripheral blood. CDR3 sequence (DNA): TGTGCCAGCAGCCAGAAGGGCAGGGCCTCCTACGAGCAGTACTTC. Translated: CASSQKGRASYEQYF.